This TCR beta chain was captured in a study of beta chain features in type 1 diabetes. Regarding the study as a whole: There was a moderate but significant shortening of TCRB CDR3s in all four CD4+ subsets of Type 1 diabetes patients.

Concerning this clone itself: Its antigen remains unknown.

Each sorted fraction was over 95% pure. Reverse transcribing all isolated RNA meant expressed TCRB transcripts were sequenced. The study sequenced naive, central memory and regulatory T cell samples to an average of about 3.8 million reads. Some clones are missing from TCRdb's copy, which holds only in-frame ones; the method was immunoSEQ multiplex PCR. The sample has some 200,000 clones, 16% seen once. Germline loops: CDR1 SGHTA, CDR2 FQGNSA. The CDR3 extends over 14 amino acids. V lost 3 bases, J lost 8 bases, and 13 bases lay in between. This chain uses TRBV7-2 with TRBJ2-2; possibly TRBD2 for D (5 bases). Sequences were obtained from naive CD4+ T cells from blood. This sequence was found in a young man with type 1 diabetes. CDR3 sequence: CASSFVSGEGELFF. The CDR3 bases are TGTGCCAGCAGCTTTGTCAGCGGAGAGGGGGAGCTGTTTTTT.